These T cell receptor beta chains were read from a single sample in a study of identical twins. TCRdb re-derived calls from the 5' RACE reads in MiXCR, one entry per CDR3 protein. The table lists around 370,000 distinct CDR3 sequences, approximately 10% of them singletons, with 7.5% to 9.5% in the top ten. Material for sequencing was naive T cells sorted from blood. These TCRs come from a woman aged 50 to 65 in good health. The CDR3 runs from the conserved cysteine through the conserved F or W. Fields, in order: J gene, V gene, CDR3 protein.

J: TRBJ2-7; V: TRBV5-1; CDR3: CASSFDRPSSYEQYF
J: TRBJ1-1; V: TRBV10-3; CDR3: CAISPEPTEAFF
J: TRBJ2-5; V: TRBV4-1; CDR3: CASSHEGRAIRGEETQYF
J: TRBJ2-2; V: TRBV7-9; CDR3: CASVNGATGELFF
J: TRBJ2-2; V: TRBV5-1; CDR3: CASSSGLAENTGELFF
J: TRBJ2-3; V: TRBV3-1; CDR3: CASSPSGRIDTQYF
J: TRBJ2-3; V: TRBV6-5; CDR3: CASSYEGRTDTQYF
J: TRBJ2-6; V: TRBV12-3/TRBV12-4; CDR3: CASSTGSTGANVLTF
J: TRBJ2-7; V: TRBV2; CDR3: CASIGDSSTGEYF
J: TRBJ1-4; V: TRBV7-6; CDR3: CASSFRTGFNEKLFF
J: TRBJ1-1; V: TRBV5-6; CDR3: CASSLVDRGSEAFF
J: TRBJ2-1; V: TRBV5-1; CDR3: CASSLSQGGYNEQFF
J: TRBJ2-7; V: TRBV5-5; CDR3: CASSSLASGEQYF
J: TRBJ2-6; V: TRBV5-1; CDR3: CASSLALGAGANVLTF
J: TRBJ2-1; V: TRBV18; CDR3: CASSPLNPGSQPNEQFF
J: TRBJ1-3; V: TRBV29-1; CDR3: CRVGTGSSGNTIYF
J: TRBJ2-1; V: TRBV6-6; CDR3: CASSYSDRGDNEQFF
J: TRBJ1-1; V: TRBV5-6; CDR3: CASSPPAQAAEAFF
J: TRBJ2-1; V: TRBV20-1; CDR3: CSAQIGDEQFF
J: TRBJ2-2; V: TRBV18; CDR3: CASSLGLASDGELFF
J: TRBJ1-1; V: TRBV18; CDR3: CASSPLSGGTEAFF
J: TRBJ1-6; V: TRBV12-3/TRBV12-4; CDR3: CASRDAYSPLHF
J: TRBJ2-3; V: TRBV4-1; CDR3: CASSQQTTSGRTPGQYF
J: TRBJ2-3; V: TRBV12-3/TRBV12-4; CDR3: CASSFNTGYTQYF
J: TRBJ2-3; V: TRBV20-1; CDR3: CSARGPGTDTQYF
J: TRBJ2-1; V: TRBV24-1; CDR3: CATSDPDRDYNEQFF
J: TRBJ2-1; V: TRBV4-1; CDR3: CASSLREPGTSAYNEQFF